A selection of T cell receptor beta chains follows, all from one sample in a study of blood T cell repertoires in COVID-19. Produced via immunoSEQ multiplex PCR; TCRdb's table is partial and in-frame only. The sample consists of about 250,000 clones, approximately 84% of them appearing once. The sample was peripheral blood. These receptors originate from a person between 65 and 79 years old with COVID-19, enrolled during active disease. Both conserved end residues are part of each CDR3. Fields, in order: CDR3 protein, CDR3 DNA, J gene, V gene, D gene. D genes are given only for firm matches.

CDR3 protein: CASSSSGGAQETQYF
CDR3 DNA: TGTGCCAGCAGCTCTAGCGGGGGGGCCCAAGAGACCCAGTACTTC
J gene: TRBJ2-5
V gene: TRBV7-2
D gene: TRBD2

CDR3 protein: CASSSSTDTQYF
CDR3 DNA: TGTGCCAGCAGCAGCAGCACAGATACGCAGTATTTT
J gene: TRBJ2-3
V gene: TRBV7-2
D gene: NA

CDR3 protein: CASSLDRAGNTIYF
CDR3 DNA: TGCGCCAGCAGCTTGGACAGGGCCGGAAACACCATATATTTT
J gene: TRBJ1-3
V gene: TRBV5-1
D gene: NA

CDR3 protein: CASSKTYEKLFF
CDR3 DNA: TGTGCCAGCAGTAAGACTTATGAAAAACTGTTTTTT
J gene: TRBJ1-4
V gene: TRBV12-3/TRBV12-4
D gene: NA

CDR3 protein: CASSFSLGGGGPFF
CDR3 DNA: TGTGCCAGCAGCTTTTCTTTGGGGGGCGGGGGCCCGTTCTTC
J gene: TRBJ2-1
V gene: TRBV11-2
D gene: NA

CDR3 protein: CASSLSRPGLTETQYF
CDR3 DNA: TGTGCCAGCAGCTTATCCCGGCCAGGGCTCACAGAGACCCAGTACTTC
J gene: TRBJ2-5
V gene: TRBV7-6
D gene: NA

CDR3 protein: CASSPPPGTDTQYF
CDR3 DNA: TGTGCCAGCAGTCCCCCCCCCGGCACAGATACGCAGTATTTT
J gene: TRBJ2-3
V gene: TRBV28
D gene: NA

CDR3 protein: CASSYSQVGASNQPQHF
CDR3 DNA: TGTGCCAGCAGTTATTCCCAAGTGGGAGCAAGCAATCAGCCCCAGCATTTT
J gene: TRBJ1-5
V gene: TRBV6-2/TRBV6-3
D gene: NA

CDR3 protein: CASSYSMGQNTIYF
CDR3 DNA: TGTGCCAGCAGTTACTCGATGGGACAGAACACCATATATTTT
J gene: TRBJ1-3
V gene: TRBV6-6
D gene: TRBD1

CDR3 protein: CAISESPQGSAQYF
CDR3 DNA: TGTGCCATCAGTGAGTCCCCCCAGGGTTCCGCGCAGTATTTT
J gene: TRBJ2-3
V gene: TRBV10-3
D gene: NA